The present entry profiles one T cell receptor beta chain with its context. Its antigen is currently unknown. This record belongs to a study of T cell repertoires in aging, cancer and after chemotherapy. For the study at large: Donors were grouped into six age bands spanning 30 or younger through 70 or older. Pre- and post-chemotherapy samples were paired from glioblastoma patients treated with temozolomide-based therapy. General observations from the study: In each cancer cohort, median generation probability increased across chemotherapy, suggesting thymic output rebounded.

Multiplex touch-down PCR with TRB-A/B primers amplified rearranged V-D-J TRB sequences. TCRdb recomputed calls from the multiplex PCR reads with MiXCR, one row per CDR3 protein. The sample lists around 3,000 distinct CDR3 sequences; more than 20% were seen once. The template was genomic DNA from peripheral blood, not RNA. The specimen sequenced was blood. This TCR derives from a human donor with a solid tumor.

The DNA for the CDR3 is TGTGCCAGCAGTTTATTCGGGGGCAGAAGCAATGAGCAGTTCTTC. Protein sequence: CASSLFGGRSNEQFF. The chain joins TRBV27 to TRBJ2-1; D possibly matches TRBD1 or TRBD2 (6 bases each). The length of the CDR3 is 15 residues. Germline CDR1 MNHEY, CDR2 SMNVEV (reference sequence). Trimming removed 1 base at V and 6 bases at J, with 13 bases between.